The clone carrying this T cell receptor beta chain has a single count. The sample is drawn from a study of blood T cell repertoires in COVID-19. As for the study in general: Material from acute and convalescent COVID-19 was sourced from the United States, Italy and Spain. Sources were T cells, B-cell-depleted T cells, or PBMCs; the material itself was cDNA or gDNA.

Seattle-derived patients entered the study during active infection and were followed longitudinally. Germline lookup yields CDR1 LNHNV and CDR2 YYDKDF (reference sequence). The germline V and J ends were trimmed by 3 bases and 6 bases, with 8 bases remaining between them. The length of the CDR3 is 13 residues. In the original analysis: Estimation of nucleated cell counts was performed using reference gene primer amplification. Sequencing used immunoSEQ multiplex PCR; TCRdb keeps in-frame clones, though not all of them. V, J and clone size are those of that table, while D and trimming were read from the DNA. The table records just over 150,000 clones, 92% of them present only once.

The chain has TRBV15 and TRBJ2-2; no firm D call. The TCR sequence derives from a man aged 30 to 39 with COVID-19, enrolled during active disease. The source material was peripheral blood. CDR3 coding DNA: TGTGCCACCAGCAGTCGAGTGGCCGGGGAGCTGTTTTTT. The encoded protein is CATSSRVAGELFF.